The 8 T cell receptor beta chains below were found in one sample sequenced in a study of blood T cell repertoires in COVID-19. Sequenced by immunoSEQ multiplex PCR; TCRdb stores in-frame clones only, minus some. The data hold 310,000 or so clones, with approximately 83% observed a single time. The sequenced sample was peripheral blood. All receptors come from a woman in her twenties or thirties who had recovered from COVID-19.

The chain joins TRBV28 to TRBJ2-7; 10 nucleotides line up with TRBD2. CDR3 length: 16 residues. The germline V gene encodes CDR1 MDHEN and CDR2 SYDVKM. The ends lost 3 bases at V and 5 bases at J; junction bases unmatched: 10. CDR3 loop: CASSFPRGSGRNEQYF. DNA for the CDR3: TGTGCCAGCAGTTTCCCCAGGGGTAGCGGGAGGAACGAGCAGTACTTC.

The V and J genes are TRBV2 and TRBJ2-2; the D gene is possibly TRBD1 (6 bases). The V and J ends lost 0 bases and 7 bases respectively, with 6 bases between them. Germline V CDR1 and CDR2: SNHLY, FYNNEI. The CDR3 spans 13 residues. CDR3 coding DNA: TGTGCCAGCAGTGAAGCGACAGGCGGGGAGCTGTTTTTT. As protein: CASSEATGGELFF.

The J gene is TRBJ1-5, the V gene TRBV28, with TRBD1 identical over 8 bases. The CDR3 contains 14 residues. Germline trimming cut 6 bases from V and 6 bases from J; bases unmatched to any gene: 7. Germline CDR1 reads MDHEN; CDR2 reads SYDVKM. The DNA for the CDR3 is TGTGCCAGCAGCCGGACAGGGAAGGCTCAGCCCCAGCATTTT. Translation: CASSRTGKAQPQHF.

The J gene is TRBJ2-1, the V gene TRBV9; 7 bases fit TRBD2. Looked up from germline, CDR1 is SGDLS and CDR2 is YYNGEE. The CDR3 has 15 amino acids. V gave up 1 base and J gave up 6 bases; unmatched junction bases: 7. The CDR3 DNA is TGTGCCAGCAGCGTATTAGGCGGGAGTGCCAATGAGCAGTTCTTC. This gives the protein CASSVLGGSANEQFF.

The V gene is TRBV3-1 (or the pseudogene TRBV3-2), the J gene TRBJ2-3, with TRBD2 matching over 10 bases. The V and J ends lost 4 bases and 4 bases, in that order; junction bases with no gene match: 8. The CDR3 is 16 residues long. The germline V gene encodes CDR1 LGHDT and CDR2 YNNKEL (reference sequence). The CDR3 region is CASSRRTSGTSDTQYF. CDR3 in DNA: TGTGCCAGCAGCCGCAGGACTAGCGGAACCTCAGATACGCAGTATTTT.

The V gene is TRBV10-3, the J gene TRBJ2-3; TRBD2 agrees at 14 bases. The germline gives CDR1 ENHRY, CDR2 SYGVKD. The CDR3 extends over 17 amino acids. Trimming cost V 6 bases and J 5 bases; bases outside gene matches: 10. DNA for the CDR3: TGTGCCATCAGGGGGGCGACTAGCGGGAGGGCAGTAGATACGCAGTATTTT. Encoded protein: CAIRGATSGRAVDTQYF.

This sequence joins TRBV10-1 and TRBJ1-5; D uncertain. Deletions cut 6 bases from V and 7 bases from J, with 10 bases between. The germline CDR1 and CDR2 sequences are WNHNN and SYGVQD (reference sequence). The CDR3 loop spans 12 amino acids. The CDR3: CASSRTGQPQHF. The DNA for the CDR3 is TGCGCCAGCAGCCGCACGGGGCAGCCCCAGCATTTT.

This chain links TRBV6-5 with TRBJ1-2, with D perhaps matching TRBD1 (6 bases). The CDR3 runs 12 residues. The ends were cut back, 6 bases at V and 8 bases at J, with 13 bases in the middle. Germline values: CDR1 MNHEY, CDR2 SVGAGI. Written as DNA, the CDR3 is TGTGCCAGCAGCTTCACAGGGAACGGCTACACCTTC. Protein sequence: CASSFTGNGYTF.